This entry lists 31 T cell receptor beta chains sequenced from one sample in a study of cytomegalovirus exposure and HLA in healthy donors. PCR employed 60 Vbeta and 13 Jbeta primers. The protocol was immunoSEQ multiplex PCR, while the TCRdb copy is restricted to in-frame clones and leaves out a portion. The sample spans some 60,000 clones; the ten largest clones claim approximately 4.3%. The sequencing input was PBMCs. The receptor set was obtained from a male donor in good health and CMV-seronegative.

The V call is TRBV10-1, the J call TRBJ2-5; a possible D gene is TRBD2 (6 bases). Between the trimmed V and J ends, which lost 6 bases and 7 bases, there was a span of 12 bases. The germline V gene encodes CDR1 WNHNN and CDR2 SYGVQD (reference sequence). The CDR3 length is 12 residues. This CDR3 reads CASRTVGGTQYF. The CDR3 DNA is TGCGCCAGCAGGACGGTGGGAGGGACCCAGTACTTC.

The rearrangement joins TRBV14 to TRBJ2-5, with D possibly matching TRBD2 (5 bases). Germline values: CDR1 SGHDN, CDR2 FVKESK. Trimming pared 1 base from V and 5 bases from J, leaving 14 bases between. The CDR3 has 15 residues. The CDR3 DNA is TGTGCCAGCAGCCAAGGGGAGTGGGTGCGGGAGACCCAGTACTTC. Encoded protein: CASSQGEWVRETQYF.

This chain joins TRBV5-1 and TRBJ2-6, with D maybe TRBD1 (6 bases). V gave up 0 bases and J gave up 0 bases, with 13 bases separating them. Germline V gene lookup returns CDR1 SGHRS and CDR2 YFSETQ. This CDR3 spans 18 amino acids. DNA for the CDR3: TGCGCCAGCAGCTTGGCGGACAGTGGGGGCTCTGGGGCCAACGTCCTGACTTTC. Translated: CASSLADSGGSGANVLTF.

The chain employs TRBV28 and TRBJ1-4, with TRBD1 matching 7 bases. From germline, CDR1 is MDHEN and CDR2 SYDVKM. The junction had 8 bases not matched to a gene; V was cut back by 2 bases and J by 5 bases. CDR3 length: 16 amino acids. CDR3 in DNA: TGTGCCAGCAGTTTAATGCCCGGGACAGTGAATGAAAAACTGTTTTTT. It is translated as CASSLMPGTVNEKLFF.

The CDR3 protein is CASSLGRVGERSYEQYF. The DNA of the CDR3 is TGCGCCAGCAGCTTGGGGCGGGTTGGGGAACGCTCCTACGAGCAGTACTTC. The rearrangement joins TRBV5-1 to TRBJ2-7; D might be TRBD2 (5 bases). The germline gives CDR1 SGHRS, CDR2 YFSETQ. This CDR3 comprises 17 residues. V shed 0 bases and J shed 0 bases, with 16 bases lying between them.

V and J are TRBV4-3 and TRBJ2-7, with D possibly TRBD1 on 6 matching bases. The length of the CDR3 is 14 residues. V shed 4 bases and J shed 2 bases, with 12 bases lying between them. CDR1 and CDR2 from the germline V gene are LGHNA and YSLEER. The CDR3 DNA follows: TGCGCCAGCAGCCTCCGGACAGCCGCCTACGAGCAGTACTTC. This encodes CASSLRTAAYEQYF.

The V gene is TRBV6-1, the J gene TRBJ2-7; 8 bases fit TRBD2. The CDR3 covers 15 residues. Germline CDR1 reads MNHNS; CDR2 reads SASEGT. The J segment lost 7 bases and the V segment lost 7 bases, leaving 15 bases of the junction unmatched. This chain's CDR3 is CASTEPGLVAGEQYF. The CDR3, as DNA: TGTGCCAGCACCGAACCGGGACTAGTGGCTGGTGAGCAGTACTTC.

In nucleotides, the CDR3 is TGTGCCAGCAGTTACCTAGTGGACTTCAATGAGCAGTTCTTC. It translates to CASSYLVDFNEQFF. V usage is TRBV6-6 and J usage is TRBJ2-1, with a weak D call TRBD2 (5 bases). Germline CDR1 MNHNY, CDR2 SVGAGI (reference sequence). The CDR3 runs 14 residues. The V and J ends lost 2 bases and 6 bases respectively, with 11 bases between them.

The chain is built from TRBV6-1 and TRBJ2-4, with 9 bases that match TRBD1. Germline CDR1 MNHNS, CDR2 SASEGT. Losses at the gene ends were 2 bases for V and 5 bases for J; bases not matched to a gene: 7. The CDR3 contains 16 residues. The DNA of the CDR3 is TGTGCCAGCAGTGAACCCGGGACAGGGAGGCAAAACATTCAGTACTTC. It is translated as CASSEPGTGRQNIQYF.

The rearrangement links TRBV30 to TRBJ2-4; D perhaps matches TRBD2 (6 bases). Trimming took 0 bases from V and 7 from J, leaving 13 bases between them. CDR1 and CDR2 (germline): GTSNPN, SVGIG (reference sequence). The CDR3 contains 14 residues. The CDR3 spells CAWSVPGTGNIQYF. The CDR3 DNA reads TGTGCCTGGAGTGTACCCGGGACTGGGAACATTCAGTACTTC.

The V call is TRBV28, the J call TRBJ2-5; D might be TRBD1 (6 bases). Per germline, CDR1 MDHEN and CDR2 SYDVKM. This CDR3 contains 14 residues. V lost 1 base and J lost 3, with 9 bases in between. CDR3 protein: CASSLSSGEETQYF. The CDR3, as DNA: TGTGCCAGCAGTTTATCGTCAGGGGAAGAGACCCAGTACTTC.

The V gene is TRBV7-8, the J gene TRBJ2-7, with D unclear. Germline V CDR1 and CDR2: SGHVS, FQNEAQ. The V and J ends lost 1 base and 5 bases respectively, with 9 bases between them. The CDR3 length is 13 residues. The CDR3 here is CASSLVAFDEQYF. CDR3 sequence (DNA): TGTGCCAGCAGCTTAGTAGCTTTCGACGAGCAGTACTTC.

The genes are TRBV7-9 and TRBJ2-2, with D possibly being TRBD1 (6 bases). The V gene lost 5 bases and the J gene lost 4 bases, with 11 bases spanning the gap. Germline V CDR1 and CDR2: SEHNR, FQNEAQ (reference sequence). The CDR3 has 14 amino acids. This chain's CDR3 is CASSPGQFTGELFF. The DNA for the CDR3 is TGTGCCAGCAGCCCTGGACAGTTCACCGGGGAGCTGTTTTTT.

V gene TRBV5-1 combines with J gene TRBJ2-5; TRBD1 matches 12 bases. Trimming at V came to 4 bases and at J to 5 bases, leaving 9 bases not matched to a gene. In germline, CDR1 is SGHRS, CDR2 YFSETQ. This CDR3 has 16 amino acids. The CDR3 bases are TGCGCCAGCAGCCGAACCGGGACAGGGGGCAGGGAGACCCAGTACTTC. Protein product: CASSRTGTGGRETQYF.

V gene TRBV28 combines with J gene TRBJ2-7; a weak D match, TRBD2 (7 bases). CDR1 is MDHEN, CDR2 SYDVKM, per germline. V was clipped by 4 bases and J by 2 bases, with 24 bases between them. The CDR3 totals 18 residues. The chain's CDR3 is CASSSRGGGRQNAYEQYF. The CDR3 DNA sequence: TGTGCCAGCAGTTCGCGGGGAGGGGGACGACAAAACGCCTACGAGCAGTACTTC. The full variable domain, rest sourced from reference TRBV28 and TRBJ2-7, is DVKVTQSSRYLVKRTGEKVFLECVQDMDHENMFWYRQDPGLGLRLIYFSYDVKMKEKGDIPEGYSVSREKKERFSLILESASTNQTSMYLCASSSRGGGRQNAYEQYFGPGTRLTVT.

V and J are TRBV14 and TRBJ2-1; D possibly corresponds to TRBD2 (6 bases). CDR1 SGHDN and CDR2 FVKESK come from the germline V gene. CDR3 size: 15 residues. Trimming took 3 bases from V and 5 from J, leaving 14 bases between them. The DNA of the CDR3 is TGTGCCAGCAGCCACCTAGCGACTTACCACAATGAGCAGTTCTTC. Amino acids: CASSHLATYHNEQFF.

V gene TRBV30 combines with J gene TRBJ1-1; D is possibly TRBD1 (5 bases). Trimming took 8 bases from V and 5 from J, leaving 24 bases between them. Germline V gene data show CDR1 as GTSNPN and CDR2 as SVGIG (reference sequence). This CDR3 region has 15 residues. The chain's CDR3 is CAGTLTPASRTEAFF. CDR3 DNA sequence: TGTGCCGGGACCCTTACCCCGGCCAGCAGGACTGAAGCTTTCTTT.

As for this clone: The same CDR3 can be traced to other DNA sequences in this sample. The chain has TRBV16 and TRBJ2-3, with a weak D call TRBD2 (6 bases). CDR3 size: 15 residues. Looked up from germline, CDR1 is KGHSY and CDR2 is FQNENV. Trimming took off 2 bases at V and 3 bases at J, with 12 bases between the two ends. Written as DNA, the CDR3 is TGTGCCAGCAGCCAACCTACGGGGGTTACAGATACGCAGTATTTT. It encodes CASSQPTGVTDTQYF.

This sequence joins TRBV19 and TRBJ1-5, with D possibly matching TRBD1 (6 bases). Trimming cost V 5 bases and J 3 bases, with 11 bases left between them. This CDR3 comprises 14 residues. The germline V gene has CDR1 LNHDA and CDR2 SQIVND (reference sequence). In nucleotides, the CDR3 is TGTGCCAGTAGTGCGGACAGCCTCAATCAGCCCCAGCATTTT. Translated, it gives CASSADSLNQPQHF.

The chain carries TRBV27 and TRBJ1-5; TRBD1 aligns across 7 bases. Germline V gene lookup returns CDR1 MNHEY and CDR2 SMNVEV (reference sequence). The trim removed 5 bases at V and 2 bases at J, leaving 6 bases unmatched. This CDR3 has 15 residues. CDR3 nucleotides: TGTGCCAGCAGTGGAAGGGGGCTGGGCAATCAGCCCCAGCATTTT. Translating it yields CASSGRGLGNQPQHF.

This chain links TRBV4-1 with TRBJ2-7, with D possibly TRBD1 on 6 matching bases. CDR3 size: 14 residues. Trimming took off 1 base at V and 7 bases at J, with 14 bases between the two ends. Germline V gene sequence: CDR1 MGHRA, CDR2 YSYEKL. The CDR3 region is CASSQALQGREQYF. The CDR3 coding sequence is TGCGCCAGCAGCCAAGCCCTTCAGGGGCGGGAGCAGTACTTC.

The chain employs TRBV4-3 and TRBJ2-3; 9 bases line up with TRBD1. This CDR3 is 16 amino acids long. V lost 1 base and J lost 4; bases outside the gene matches: 6. CDR1 is LGHNA and CDR2 is YSLEER in the germline V gene. CDR3 sequence reads: CASSQAETGGSDTQYF. The CDR3 DNA follows: TGCGCCAGCAGCCAAGCGGAGACAGGGGGGTCAGATACGCAGTATTTT.

The chain is built from TRBV29-1 and TRBJ1-2; 7 nucleotides line up with TRBD1. Germline V gene lookup returns CDR1 SQVTM and CDR2 ANQGSEA. The CDR3 is 12 residues long. Unmatched junction bases numbered 4, after V lost 4 bases and J lost 5 bases. The CDR3 sequence: CSVVNRGYGYTF. CDR3 in DNA: TGCAGCGTTGTAAACAGGGGTTATGGCTACACCTTC.

The chain is built from TRBV19 and TRBJ1-2; TRBD1 matches 7 bases. Germline V gives CDR1 LNHDA, CDR2 SQIVND (reference sequence). V lost 4 bases to trimming and J lost 3 bases; unmatched junction nucleotides: 2. The CDR3 has 13 residues. For the CDR3, the DNA is TGTGCCAGTAGTAGAGGGACAGACTATGGCTACACCTTC. The encoded protein is CASSRGTDYGYTF.

J is TRBJ2-7 and V is TRBV29-1; 7 bases fit TRBD1. Germline CDR1 is SQVTM and CDR2 is ANQGSEA. The CDR3 loop spans 12 amino acids. With V trimmed by 7 bases and J by 0 bases, 3 bases remained unmatched. In DNA, the CDR3 is TGCAGCGCCCGACAGGGCTCCTACGAGCAGTACTTC. Its protein product is CSARQGSYEQYF.

This CDR3 is CASTQTGEETNEKLFF. The CDR3 DNA follows: TGTGCCAGCACCCAGACAGGGGAGGAGACTAATGAAAAACTGTTTTTT. This sequence joins TRBV6-6 and TRBJ1-4; 8 bases agree with TRBD1. J lost 2 bases, V lost 7 bases, and 9 bases had no gene match. The CDR3 length is 16 residues. The germline V gene has CDR1 MNHNY and CDR2 SVGAGI (reference sequence).

The V gene is TRBV5-1, the J gene TRBJ1-6, with 7 bases aligning to TRBD1. The CDR3 spans 18 residues. V lost 4 bases, J lost 0 bases, and 10 bases stayed unmatched. Germline V gene sequence: CDR1 SGHRS, CDR2 YFSETQ. The CDR3 loop is CASSPGTAESSYNSPLHF. Here the CDR3 DNA reads TGCGCCAGCAGCCCGGGGACAGCTGAAAGCTCCTATAATTCACCCCTCCACTTT.

The gene calls are TRBV30 and TRBJ1-5, with D possibly being TRBD1 (5 bases). V lost 0 bases, J lost 5 bases, and 8 bases lay in between. CDR3 size: 13 residues. Looked up from germline, CDR1 is GTSNPN and CDR2 is SVGIG (reference sequence). CDR3 residues: CAWSVGLDQPQHF. The CDR3 nucleotides read TGTGCCTGGAGTGTGGGGCTGGATCAGCCCCAGCATTTT.

V and J are TRBV4-1 and TRBJ2-2, with D unresolved. The CDR3 is 13 residues long. Trimming pared 4 bases from V and 4 bases from J, leaving 7 bases between. From germline, CDR1 is MGHRA and CDR2 YSYEKL. The CDR3, as DNA: TGCGCCAGCAGCCCAACACGCACCGGGGAGCTGTTTTTT. Its protein product is CASSPTRTGELFF.

Notes on this clone: In the same sample, other DNA sequences code for this CDR3. The V gene is TRBV6-5, the J gene TRBJ1-2; possibly TRBD1 for D (5 bases). V gave up 0 bases and J gave up 11 bases, with 16 bases separating them. Germline CDR1 and CDR2: MNHEY and SVGAGI. The CDR3 consists of 14 residues. The CDR3 nucleotides are TGTGCCAGCAGTTACTCGGGGCGGAGAGACGGTTACACCTTC. It specifies CASSYSGRRDGYTF.

The CDR3 sequence: CASSEPGQGAHEQYF. The CDR3 DNA follows: TGTGCCAGCAGTGAACCTGGACAGGGGGCCCACGAGCAGTACTTC. The chain carries TRBV6-1 and TRBJ2-7, with TRBD1 matching over 11 bases. V lost 2 bases, J lost 5 bases, and 5 bases stayed unmatched. This CDR3 is 15 amino acids long. The germline CDR1 and CDR2 sequences are MNHNS and SASEGT.